This TCR beta chain was identified in a study of vaccination and CD4 T cells after COVID-19. Sequenced with the Oncomine TCR Beta short-read assay was DNA taken from cultured CD4+ T cells. TCRdb processed the PCR reads anew with MiXCR; each CDR3 protein has one entry. Altogether 20,000 to 25,000 distinct CDR3 sequences are present, approximately 50% being singletons, with the ten largest covering 2.8%. Germline trimming cut 0 bases from V and 10 bases from J; bases unmatched to any gene: 9. This CDR3 has 16 residues. Germline CDR1 reads LGHNA; CDR2 reads YNFKEQ. In regard to this clonotype: Its antigen is still unknown.

Treatment here: approximately 10-day PBMC culture with coronavirus spike peptide pools or control peptides (ViraFEST assay). Every positive PCR date fell between March and December 2020, earlier than the US Alpha, Beta and Delta variants. The V gene is TRBV4-2, the J gene TRBJ1-6; TRBD1 agrees at 7 bases. The source is a human donor who had recovered from COVID-19. The specimen sequenced was CD4+ T cells from blood, cultured in vitro. CDR3 coding DNA: TGTGCCAGCAGCCAAGATATGGGCAGGGGGTGGTCACCCCTCCACTTT. The encoded protein is CASSQDMGRGWSPLHF.